This TCR beta chain appears in the sequencing data of a study of technical replicates of blood from a few donors. CDR3 length equals 14 residues. V lost 5 bases and J lost 3, with 14 bases in between. The germline gives CDR1 SGDLS, CDR2 YYNGEE. Clones were read by immunoSEQ multiplex PCR, and TCRdb kept only the in-frame ones, dropping some. The table shows 58,000 or so clones, with around 86% occurring only once. The origin of this receptor is a human donor in good health. Some clones in this sample may be carry-over from other donors' samples. The material sequenced was PBMCs. V is TRBV9 and J is TRBJ1-2; D uncertain. The CDR3 is CASSPSGADYGYTF. DNA of the CDR3: TGTGCCAGCAGTCCCTCCGGAGCAGACTATGGCTACACCTTC.